Listed here are 12 T cell receptor beta chains from one sample, sequenced in a study of Graves' ophthalmopathy and Graves' hyperthyroidism. Using RNA transcripts, the TCR beta CDR3 regions were amplified. First-round RT-PCR used HTBI primers; second-round multiplex PCR followed. One entry per CDR3 protein, called by TCRdb with MiXCR from the multiplex PCR reads. The table lists just over 400,000 distinct CDR3 sequences, 20% to 25% of them singletons. The sample taken for sequencing was peripheral blood. These receptors originate from a woman between 18 and 29 years old with stable Graves' hyperthyroidism.

With regard to this clonotype: This may be a read error, as it is one base from a much larger clone. The chain is built from TRBV20-1 and TRBJ2-2; D tentatively fits TRBD1 or TRBD2 (5 bases each). Germline CDR1 DFQATT, CDR2 SNEGSKA (reference sequence). The CDR3 has 13 amino acids. DNA of the CDR3: TGCAGTGCTAGCAGACAGAACACCGGGGAGCTGTGTTTT. Translating it yields CSASRQNTGELCF.

The sample holds many counts of this clonotype. As DNA, the CDR3 is TGTGCCAGCAGTTTAGGGGGCACACAAGAGACCCAGTACTTC. Translated: CASSLGGTQETQYF. The V gene is TRBV28, the J gene TRBJ2-5; maybe TRBD1 (6 bases). Germline CDR1 and CDR2: MDHEN and SYDVKM. V gave up 2 bases and J gave up 2 bases, with 9 bases separating them. CDR3 length equals 14 residues.

This clonotype showed up just once. This chain uses TRBV11-2 with TRBJ2-7, with 8 nucleotides matching TRBD1. The CDR3 consists of 15 residues. J was trimmed by 3 bases and V by 0 bases; bases with no gene match: 4. Germline CDR1 SGHAT, CDR2 FQNNGV. The CDR3 reads CASSLDRGTGYEQYF. DNA of the CDR3: TGTGCCAGCAGCTTAGATCGGGGGACAGGCTACGAGCAGTACTTC.

V is TRBV6-5 and J is TRBJ2-5; D not certain. Trimming shortened V by 0 bases and J by 3 bases, and 11 bases separated the two germline ends. The CDR3 sequence is 15 residues long. Per the germline V gene, CDR1 is MNHEY and CDR2 is SVGAGI. CDR3 protein: CASSYSDLAEETQYF. DNA of the CDR3: TGTGCCAGCAGTTACTCTGATCTGGCGGAAGAGACCCAGTACTTC.

V is TRBV25-1 and J is TRBJ2-2; 13 bases match TRBD2. Germline V CDR1 and CDR2: MGHDK, SYGVNS. The CDR3 contains 19 residues. J lost 4 bases, V lost 7 bases, and 15 bases had no gene match. The CDR3 region is CASNPTGTSGITGTGELFF. The CDR3 region has the DNA TGTGCCAGCAATCCAACCGGGACTAGCGGGATCACCGGCACCGGGGAGCTGTTTTTT.

This clonotype was found many times. The genes are TRBV6-2 or TRBV6-3 and TRBJ1-1; D is unresolved. Germline CDR1 MNHEY, CDR2 SVGEGT. V was shortened by 2 bases and J by 0 bases, with 4 bases between the two germline ends. This CDR3 comprises 13 residues. CDR3 loop: CASSYKMNTEAFF. The CDR3 region has the DNA TGTGCCAGCAGTTACAAGATGAACACTGAAGCTTTCTTT.

At least ten counts were recorded for this clonotype. The DNA for the CDR3 is TGTGCCGAGACACCTAACTATGGCTACACCTTC. Its protein product is CAETPNYGYTF. V and J are TRBV2 and TRBJ1-2; the D is unclear. Germline assignment: CDR1 SNHLY and CDR2 FYNNEI. The CDR3 consists of 11 residues. Trimming removed 11 bases from V and 0 bases from J, with 7 bases in between.

This clonotype was recorded many times. CDR3 in amino acids: CASSFWTGENSPLHF. CDR3 DNA sequence: TGTGCCAGCAGTTTTTGGACAGGGGAGAATTCACCCCTCCACTTT. This chain uses TRBV27 with TRBJ1-6, with 9 bases aligning to TRBD1. J was trimmed by 7 bases and V by 3 bases; bases with no gene match: 4. Germline V gives CDR1 MNHEY, CDR2 SMNVEV (reference sequence). This CDR3 region has 15 residues.

This clonotype appeared many times. V and J are TRBV6-1 and TRBJ1-2; no clear D gene. There are 15 residues in the CDR3. The V end lost 6 bases, the J end lost 1 base, and 15 bases lay between the germline ends. The germline V gene encodes CDR1 MNHNS and CDR2 SASEGT. The CDR3 spells CASSNLGRYNYGYTF. The CDR3 region has the DNA TGTGCCAGCAGCAACCTCGGCCGTTATAACTATGGCTACACCTTC.

V gene TRBV6-1 combines with J gene TRBJ2-2; 7 bases match TRBD2. V lost 9 bases, J lost 1 base, and 14 bases stayed unmatched. The CDR3 runs 17 residues. Germline CDR1 reads MNHNS; CDR2 reads SASEGT. CDR3 nucleotide sequence: TGTGCCAGTAGACTCCATCTGGGGGAGGGGAACACCGGGGAGCTGTTTTTT. It yields the protein CASRLHLGEGNTGELFF.

This clonotype was seen ten or more times. V is TRBV7-8 and J is TRBJ2-3; maybe TRBD1 (7 bases). V was cut by 4 bases and J by 1 base, with 12 bases left in between. The CDR3 covers 15 residues. Germline V gene data show CDR1 as SGHVS and CDR2 as FQNEAQ. The CDR3 spells CASSSTGTGTDTQYF. The CDR3 nucleotides are TGTGCCAGCAGCTCGACAGGGACTGGCACAGATACGCAGTATTTT.

This clonotype occurred many times. The chain links TRBV7-9 to TRBJ2-7; 8 nucleotides line up with TRBD1. The J segment lost 3 bases and the V segment lost 6 bases, leaving 7 bases of the junction unmatched. From germline, CDR1 is SEHNR and CDR2 FQNEAQ (reference sequence). The CDR3 is 14 amino acids. CDR3 bases: TGTGCCAGCAGTTGGGGACAGGAAGTCTACGAGCAGTACTTC. Its protein product is CASSWGQEVYEQYF.